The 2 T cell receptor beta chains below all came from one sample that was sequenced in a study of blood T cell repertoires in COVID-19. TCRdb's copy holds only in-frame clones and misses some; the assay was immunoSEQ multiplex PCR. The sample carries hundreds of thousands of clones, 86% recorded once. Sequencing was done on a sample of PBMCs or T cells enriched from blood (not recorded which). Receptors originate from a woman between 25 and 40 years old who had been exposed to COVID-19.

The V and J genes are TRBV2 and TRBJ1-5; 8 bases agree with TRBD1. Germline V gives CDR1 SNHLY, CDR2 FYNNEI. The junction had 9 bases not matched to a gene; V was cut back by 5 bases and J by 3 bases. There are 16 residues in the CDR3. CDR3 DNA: TGTGCCAGCAGTCCGGACAGGGCGCGCCCCAATCAGCCCCAGCATTTT. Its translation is CASSPDRARPNQPQHF. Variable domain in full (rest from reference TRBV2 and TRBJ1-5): EPEVTQTPSHQVTQMGQEVILRCVPISNHLYFYWYRQILGQKVEFLVSFYNNEISEKSEIFDDQFSVERPDGSNFTLKIRSTKLEDSAMYFCASSPDRARPNQPQHFGDGTRLSIL.

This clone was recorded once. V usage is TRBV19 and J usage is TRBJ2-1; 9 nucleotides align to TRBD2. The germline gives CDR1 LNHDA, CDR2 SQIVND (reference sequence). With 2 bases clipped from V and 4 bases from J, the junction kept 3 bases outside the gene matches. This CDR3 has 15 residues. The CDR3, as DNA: TGTGCCAGTAGTATAATGAGCGGGGGGTACAATGAGCAGTTCTTC. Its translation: CASSIMSGGYNEQFF.